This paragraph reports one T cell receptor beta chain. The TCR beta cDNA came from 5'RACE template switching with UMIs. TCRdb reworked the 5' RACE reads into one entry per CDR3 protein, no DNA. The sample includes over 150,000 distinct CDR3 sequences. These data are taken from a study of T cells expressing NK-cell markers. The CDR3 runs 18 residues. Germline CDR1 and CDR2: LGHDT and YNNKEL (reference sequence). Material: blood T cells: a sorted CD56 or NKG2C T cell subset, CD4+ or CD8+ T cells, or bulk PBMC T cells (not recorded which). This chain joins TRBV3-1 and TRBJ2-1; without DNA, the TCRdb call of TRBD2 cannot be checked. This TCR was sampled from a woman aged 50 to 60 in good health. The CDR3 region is CASSRNVLKAGEYNEQFF.